This T cell receptor (beta chain) was obtained from a study of T cells in Graves' hyperthyroidism and ophthalmopathy. Whole-study findings and limits: Most expanded thyroid clonotypes above 0.001 recurred in blood.

Germline CDR1 LNHDA, CDR2 SQIVND (reference sequence). The V segment lost 3 bases and the J segment 3 bases; nucleotides outside the gene matches: 5. CDR3 length equals 15 residues. This clonotype was seen ten or more times. Its antigen is unidentified. Amplified regions were TCR beta CDR3 sequences from RNA transcripts. RT-PCR in the first round (using the HTBI primer set) targeted the TCR CDR3. TCRdb ran MiXCR on the multiplex PCR reads and lists one entry per CDR3 protein. The sample consists of nearly 750,000 distinct CDR3 sequences, 35% of them appearing once. Absent ophthalmopathy progression within 18 months defined stable Graves' hyperthyroidism. In patients aged 18 to 65, hyperthyroidism was newly diagnosed, with duration under 2 months. PBMCs were derived from 9.5 to 10 ml fresh peripheral blood.

Sequencing input: blood. The origin of this receptor is a woman between 35 and 50 years old with Graves' hyperthyroidism. The gene calls are TRBV19 and TRBJ1-2, with 9 bases identical to TRBD1. The CDR3 is CASSMGQGRHYGYTF. The CDR3 DNA reads as TGTGCCAGTAGTATGGGACAGGGTCGTCACTATGGCTACACCTTC.